Listed below are T cell receptor beta chains from one sample, sequenced in a study of vaccination and CD4 T cells after COVID-19. These receptors have no identified antigens. A single record per CDR3 protein comes from TCRdb applying MiXCR to the PCR reads. The sample has about 7,200 distinct CDR3 sequences, roughly 40% seen once; the top ten hold 30% to 45%. Sequencing was carried out using CD4+ T cells from blood, cultured in vitro. The receptor source for this set is a human donor in good health. Each CDR3 is given with its conserved first and last residue. Only part of the rows carry a size: once, few, many, or a class if the clone is expanded.

v_call: TRBV20-1; clone_size: few; j_call: TRBJ2-3; cdr3_aa: CSGGPSTDTQYF
v_call: TRBV7-2; clone_size: .; j_call: TRBJ2-1; cdr3_aa: CASSPDRGQFF
v_call: TRBV10-3; clone_size: .; j_call: TRBJ2-7; cdr3_aa: CAISESRLVGAYEQYF
v_call: TRBV11-3; clone_size: .; j_call: TRBJ1-6; cdr3_aa: CASSSSPEQGISPLHF
v_call: TRBV27; clone_size: .; j_call: TRBJ1-1; cdr3_aa: CASSWGGLPTEAFF
v_call: TRBV20-1; clone_size: few; j_call: TRBJ1-2; cdr3_aa: CSASIGRSANYGYTF
v_call: TRBV20-1; clone_size: .; j_call: TRBJ1-4; cdr3_aa: CSATLLVPVEKLFF
v_call: TRBV19; clone_size: .; j_call: TRBJ1-2; cdr3_aa: CASSTLDRGHGGYTF
v_call: TRBV30; clone_size: once; j_call: TRBJ1-1; cdr3_aa: CAWSGEGKREAFF
v_call: TRBV11-2; clone_size: few; j_call: TRBJ1-6; cdr3_aa: CASSMNRADNSPLHF
v_call: TRBV7-9; clone_size: few; j_call: TRBJ1-2; cdr3_aa: CASSPRPGDRGSGYTF
v_call: TRBV28; clone_size: few; j_call: TRBJ1-2; cdr3_aa: CATDGQGAAYGYTF
v_call: TRBV27; clone_size: .; j_call: TRBJ2-7; cdr3_aa: CASRRDRDEQYF
v_call: TRBV10-1; clone_size: .; j_call: TRBJ2-7; cdr3_aa: CARGNRGGPYEQYF
v_call: TRBV19; clone_size: .; j_call: TRBJ2-7; cdr3_aa: CASSIGREYEQYF
v_call: TRBV19; clone_size: .; j_call: TRBJ2-5; cdr3_aa: CASSIEGETQYF
v_call: TRBV7-2; clone_size: few; j_call: TRBJ1-5; cdr3_aa: CASSPDRVQPQHF
v_call: TRBV24-1; clone_size: .; j_call: TRBJ2-3; cdr3_aa: CATSDPTSGAADTQYF
v_call: TRBV11-3; clone_size: .; j_call: TRBJ2-5; cdr3_aa: CASSLGPTVQETQYF